These 17 T cell receptor beta chains were sequenced from one sample in a study of blood T cells in healthy people across ages. Combining a sample-barcoded 5' primer with a J-beta primer mix, a second PCR ran for about 7 to 11 cycles. One entry per CDR3 protein results from TCRdb running MiXCR on the 5' RACE reads. The data show over 700,000 distinct CDR3 sequences, with roughly 25% seen just once and under 10% held by the top ten. These data were also filed under a second study, of T cells of mothers and their children.

Sequencing was done on a sample of blood. The receptors were gathered from a boy younger than 18 in good health.

V gene TRBV29-1 combines with J gene TRBJ1-1, with D perhaps TRBD1 (5 bases). CDR1 and CDR2 from the germline V gene are SQVTM and ANQGSEA. Trimming removed 5 bases at V and 0 bases at J, with 10 bases between. The CDR3 has 13 amino acids. DNA of the CDR3: TGCAGCGTTTCGCGACAGCTGAACACTGAAGCTTTCTTT. It specifies CSVSRQLNTEAFF.

This clonotype occurred a few times. The CDR3 nucleotides are TGTGCCAGCGGGTCTAGCGGGGGAAGTCAAGAGACCCAGTACTTC. It specifies CASGSSGGSQETQYF. V is TRBV6-6 and J is TRBJ2-5, with 10 bases that match TRBD2. CDR3 length: 15 amino acids. Germline V gene lookup returns CDR1 MNHNY and CDR2 SVGAGI (reference sequence). With V trimmed by 8 bases and J by 2 bases, 8 bases remained unmatched.

V and J are TRBV27 and TRBJ2-5; no reliable D call. Germline V lookup: CDR1 MNHEY, CDR2 SMNVEV (reference sequence). The CDR3 totals 14 residues. The V gene lost 2 bases and the J gene lost 5 bases, with 12 bases spanning the gap. The CDR3 sequence is CASSLRSLSETQYF. The CDR3 DNA reads as TGTGCCAGCAGTTTACGGAGTCTCTCGGAGACCCAGTACTTC.

The V gene is TRBV10-3, the J gene TRBJ2-7; 7 positions match TRBD1. V was clipped by 2 bases and J by 3 bases; unmatched bases: 4. The CDR3 extends over 14 amino acids. Germline V gives CDR1 ENHRY, CDR2 SYGVKD. CDR3 region: CAISEDRVYYEQYF. Here the CDR3 DNA reads TGTGCCATCAGTGAGGACAGGGTATACTACGAGCAGTACTTC.

This clonotype has only a few counts. The chain uses TRBV2 and TRBJ2-5, with D possibly being TRBD2 (6 bases). In germline, CDR1 is SNHLY, CDR2 FYNNEI. The CDR3 extends over 15 amino acids. V lost 6 bases, J lost 4 bases, and 18 bases lay in between. The CDR3 DNA follows: TGTGCCAGCAGCGTCCGTGGACTAAGTGGAGAGACCCAGTACTTC. This encodes CASSVRGLSGETQYF.

The chain links TRBV6-2 or TRBV6-3 to TRBJ2-5; TRBD1 is a possible D gene (6 bases). V lost 2 bases and J lost 11, with 33 bases in between. The CDR3 extends over 19 amino acids. Germline CDR1 is MNHEY and CDR2 is SVGEGT. The CDR3 reads CASSYLNSGQNSPYGEQYF. The CDR3 bases are TGTGCCAGCAGTTACCTCAACTCAGGACAGAACTCACCTTACGGGGAGCAGTACTTC.

The chain uses TRBV2 and TRBJ2-5; TRBD1 matches 7 bases. The CDR3 has 14 amino acids. After removal of 6 bases from V and 3 bases from J, the junction contained 7 bases not matched to a gene. Looked up from germline, CDR1 is SNHLY and CDR2 is FYNNEI. CDR3 region: CASSWGTEEETQYF. The CDR3 DNA is TGTGCCAGCAGCTGGGGGACAGAAGAAGAGACCCAGTACTTC.

The rearrangement joins TRBV28 to TRBJ1-1; no reliable D call. CDR3 length: 15 amino acids. Germline V gene sequence: CDR1 MDHEN, CDR2 SYDVKM. V was shortened by 6 bases and J by 1 base, with 15 bases between the two germline ends. The CDR3 sequence: CASSPGFRGNTEAFF. The CDR3, as DNA: TGTGCCAGCAGCCCCGGTTTTAGAGGGAACACTGAAGCTTTCTTT.

The V call is TRBV29-1, the J call TRBJ1-4, with 12 positions matching TRBD1. Per germline, CDR1 SQVTM and CDR2 ANQGSEA. The CDR3 covers 14 residues. CDR3 protein: CRGQGAKIGEKLFF. The CDR3, as DNA: TGCAGGGGACAGGGGGCTAAGATTGGAGAAAAACTGTTTTTT.

V gene TRBV5-1 combines with J gene TRBJ2-7, with D possibly TRBD1 on 6 matching bases. The CDR3 runs 15 residues. Trimming took 0 bases from V and 4 from J, leaving 14 bases between them. Germline loops: CDR1 SGHRS, CDR2 YFSETQ. CDR3 loop: CASSLGLAGDYEQYF. CDR3 nucleotides: TGCGCCAGCAGCTTGGGCTTGGCAGGGGATTACGAGCAGTACTTC.

This chain joins TRBV7-9 and TRBJ2-3; perhaps D is TRBD1 or TRBD2 (5 bases each). The CDR3 spans 11 residues. Germline V gene lookup returns CDR1 SEHNR and CDR2 FQNEAQ (reference sequence). Trimming took 5 bases from V and 8 from J, leaving 8 bases between them. This chain's CDR3 is CASSPGATQYF. DNA of the CDR3: TGTGCCAGCAGCCCCGGGGCTACGCAGTATTTT.

This clonotype was counted a few times. The chain recombines TRBV9 with TRBJ2-5, with D tentatively TRBD2 (7 bases). The J call is uncertain, as TRBJ2-1 better fits the DNA end. Germline values: CDR1 SGDLS, CDR2 YYNGEE. The CDR3 is 15 amino acids. CDR3 sequence reads: CASSVQLGGGNEQFF. In DNA, the CDR3 is TGTGCCAGCAGCGTACAACTAGGGGGGGGGAATGAGCAGTTCTTC.

The gene calls are TRBV28 and TRBJ1-2; D is possibly TRBD1 (5 bases). Germline V CDR1 and CDR2: MDHEN, SYDVKM. The CDR3 contains 14 residues. V lost 6 bases and J lost 2, with 13 bases in between. The CDR3: CASSHKAGNYGYTF. The CDR3, as DNA: TGTGCCAGCAGCCATAAAGCAGGGAACTATGGCTACACCTTC.

This clonotype was seen a single time. The rearrangement joins TRBV7-9 to TRBJ1-1; D is perhaps TRBD1 (5 bases). The CDR3 covers 14 residues. Trimming cost V 4 bases and J 1 base, with 10 bases left between them. From germline, CDR1 is SEHNR and CDR2 FQNEAQ (reference sequence). CDR3: CASSSTVTNTEAFF. CDR3 nucleotide sequence: TGTGCCAGCAGCTCGACAGTGACGAACACTGAAGCTTTCTTT.

In this sample, this clonotype turned up a few times. The chain uses TRBV20-1 and TRBJ2-5; TRBD2 matches 8 bases. The assigned J gene may be wrong: the sequence end matches TRBJ2-7 better. Germline V lookup: CDR1 DFQATT, CDR2 SNEGSKA (reference sequence). The CDR3 loop spans 15 amino acids. The CDR3 nucleotides read TGCAGTGCTAGAGATTTTGCGGGAGGTGCCTACGAGCAGTACTTC. Amino acids: CSARDFAGGAYEQYF.

The CDR3 protein is CASSADIDNEQFF. Written as DNA, the CDR3 is TGTGCCAGCAGCGCGGATATCGACAATGAGCAGTTCTTC. The gene calls are TRBV7-8 and TRBJ2-1; no definite D call. Germline lookup yields CDR1 SGHVS and CDR2 FQNEAQ. Trimming removed 5 bases at V and 5 bases at J, with 10 bases between. The CDR3 runs to 13 residues.

In this sample, this clonotype turned up a few times. The chain joins TRBV6-5 to TRBJ2-3, with D possibly matching TRBD2 (5 bases). The ends were cut back, 2 bases at V and 2 bases at J, with 14 bases in the middle. Germline assignment: CDR1 MNHEY and CDR2 SVGAGI. This CDR3 spans 16 amino acids. DNA of the CDR3: TGTGCCAGCAGTTACGGGAGCAGTCTCGTCACAGATACGCAGTATTTT. Its translation is CASSYGSSLVTDTQYF.